The next 2 T cell receptor beta chains were all read from a single sample in a study of blood T cell repertoires in COVID-19. The repertoire was sequenced with immunoSEQ multiplex PCR; TCRdb's copy has only in-frame clones and lacks some. Of 140,000 to 150,000 clones in the sample, around 73% were seen once. Material for sequencing was PBMCs or T cells enriched from blood (not recorded which). The source is a woman aged 50 to 65 who had recovered from COVID-19.

The CDR3 loop reads CASSPPRFYEQYF. The CDR3 DNA is TGTGCCAGCAGTCCGCCGAGGTTCTACGAGCAGTACTTC. The V and J genes are TRBV28 and TRBJ2-7; D call uncertain. Between the trimmed V and J ends, which lost 5 bases and 3 bases, there was a span of 11 bases. The CDR3 consists of 13 residues. Germline CDR1 is MDHEN and CDR2 is SYDVKM.

The chain uses TRBV6-5 and TRBJ1-2, with no clear D. This CDR3 spans 14 amino acids. Germline V lookup: CDR1 MNHEY, CDR2 SVGAGI. Trimming removed 2 bases from V and 2 bases from J, with 9 bases in between. The CDR3 DNA reads TGTGCCAGCAGTTACGCGACGGAGAACTATGGCTACACCTTC. Translating it yields CASSYATENYGYTF.